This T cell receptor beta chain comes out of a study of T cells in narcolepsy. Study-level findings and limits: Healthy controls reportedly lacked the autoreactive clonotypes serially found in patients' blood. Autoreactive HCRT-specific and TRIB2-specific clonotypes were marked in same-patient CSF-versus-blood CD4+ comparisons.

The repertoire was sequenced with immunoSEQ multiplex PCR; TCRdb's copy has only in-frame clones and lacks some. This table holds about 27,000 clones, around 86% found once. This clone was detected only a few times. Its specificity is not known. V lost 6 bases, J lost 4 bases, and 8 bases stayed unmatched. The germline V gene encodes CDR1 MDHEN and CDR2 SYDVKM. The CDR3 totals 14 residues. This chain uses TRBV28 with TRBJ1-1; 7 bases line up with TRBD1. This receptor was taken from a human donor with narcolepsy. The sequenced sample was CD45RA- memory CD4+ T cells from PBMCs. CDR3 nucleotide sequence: TGTGCCAGCAGGTCAGGGTCAGGGGGCACTGAAGCTTTCTTT. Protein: CASRSGSGGTEAFF.